The source of this T cell receptor (beta chain) is a study of blood T cell repertoires in COVID-19. Study background: Samples came from the United States, Italy and Spain, spanning acute and convalescent COVID-19.

During active infection, Seattle patients enrolled and were then monitored through disease. Germline CDR1 is LNHDA and CDR2 is SQIVND (reference sequence). V was shortened by 10 bases and J by 1 base, with 20 bases between the two germline ends. The CDR3 is 16 amino acids. In the source study's methods: Nucleated cell counts were estimated from reference gene primer amplification. The repertoire was sequenced with immunoSEQ multiplex PCR; TCRdb's copy has only in-frame clones and lacks some. V, J and clone size were drawn from that table, and D and trimming were deduced from the DNA. The data hold approximately 500,000 clones, with 85% to 90% observed a single time.

This chain connects TRBV19 to TRBJ1-5; D is unresolved. The sample was peripheral blood. The TCR was taken from a woman between 45 and 65 years old with COVID-19, enrolled during active disease. The CDR3 DNA is TGTGCCACCGCCCAATCCGGACTCGGAAGCAATCAGCCCCAGCATTTT. Translated, it gives CATAQSGLGSNQPQHF.